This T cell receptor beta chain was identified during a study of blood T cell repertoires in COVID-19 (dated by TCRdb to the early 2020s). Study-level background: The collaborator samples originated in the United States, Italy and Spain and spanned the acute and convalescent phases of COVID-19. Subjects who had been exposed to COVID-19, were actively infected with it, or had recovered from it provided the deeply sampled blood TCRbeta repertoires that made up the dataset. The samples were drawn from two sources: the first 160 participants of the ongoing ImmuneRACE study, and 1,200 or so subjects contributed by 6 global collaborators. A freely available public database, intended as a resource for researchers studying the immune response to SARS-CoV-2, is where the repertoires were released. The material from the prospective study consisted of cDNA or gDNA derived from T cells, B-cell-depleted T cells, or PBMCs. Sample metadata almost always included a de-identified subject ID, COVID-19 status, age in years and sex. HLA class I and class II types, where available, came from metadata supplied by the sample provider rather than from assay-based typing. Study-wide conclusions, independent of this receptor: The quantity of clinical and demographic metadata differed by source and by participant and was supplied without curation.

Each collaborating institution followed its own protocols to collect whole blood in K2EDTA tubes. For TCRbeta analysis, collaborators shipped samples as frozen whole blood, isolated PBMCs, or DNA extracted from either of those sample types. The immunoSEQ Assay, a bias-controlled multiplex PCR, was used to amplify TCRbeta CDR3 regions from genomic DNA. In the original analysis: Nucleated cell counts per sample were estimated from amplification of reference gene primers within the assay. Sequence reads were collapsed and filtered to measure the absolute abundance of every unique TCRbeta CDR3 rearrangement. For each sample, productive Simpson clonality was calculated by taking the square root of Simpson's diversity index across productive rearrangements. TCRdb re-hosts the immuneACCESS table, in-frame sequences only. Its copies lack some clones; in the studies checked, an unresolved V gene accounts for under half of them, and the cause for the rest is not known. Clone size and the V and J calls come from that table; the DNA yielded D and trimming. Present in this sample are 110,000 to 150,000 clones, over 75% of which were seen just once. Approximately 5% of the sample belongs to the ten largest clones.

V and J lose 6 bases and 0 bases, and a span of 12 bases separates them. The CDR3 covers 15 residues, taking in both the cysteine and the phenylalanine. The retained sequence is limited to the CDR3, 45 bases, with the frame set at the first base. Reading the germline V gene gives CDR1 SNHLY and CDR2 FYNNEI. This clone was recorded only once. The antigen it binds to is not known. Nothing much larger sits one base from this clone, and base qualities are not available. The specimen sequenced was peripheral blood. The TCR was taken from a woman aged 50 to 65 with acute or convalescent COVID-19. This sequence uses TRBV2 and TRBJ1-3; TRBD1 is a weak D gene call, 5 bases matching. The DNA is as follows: TGTGCCAGCAGGCTGACAGCGGGCTCTGGAAACACCATATATTTT. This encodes CASRLTAGSGNTIYF.